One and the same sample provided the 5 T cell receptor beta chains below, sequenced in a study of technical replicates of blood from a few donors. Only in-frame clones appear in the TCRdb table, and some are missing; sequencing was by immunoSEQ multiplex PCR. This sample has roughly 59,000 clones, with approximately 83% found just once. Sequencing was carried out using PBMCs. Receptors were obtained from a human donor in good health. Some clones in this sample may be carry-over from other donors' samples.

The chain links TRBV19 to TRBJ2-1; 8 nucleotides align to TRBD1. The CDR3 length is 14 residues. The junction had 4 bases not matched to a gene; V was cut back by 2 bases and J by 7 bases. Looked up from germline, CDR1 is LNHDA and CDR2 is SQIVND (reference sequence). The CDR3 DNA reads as TGTGCCAGTAGTATATTCAGGGGGCAAAATGAGCAGTTCTTC. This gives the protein CASSIFRGQNEQFF.

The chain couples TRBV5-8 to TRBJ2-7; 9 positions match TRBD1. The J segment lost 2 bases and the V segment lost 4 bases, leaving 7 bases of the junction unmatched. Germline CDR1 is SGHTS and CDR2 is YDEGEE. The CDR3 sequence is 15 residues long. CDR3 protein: CASSLWTGVTYEQYF. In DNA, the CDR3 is TGTGCCAGCAGCCTATGGACAGGGGTCACCTACGAGCAGTACTTC.

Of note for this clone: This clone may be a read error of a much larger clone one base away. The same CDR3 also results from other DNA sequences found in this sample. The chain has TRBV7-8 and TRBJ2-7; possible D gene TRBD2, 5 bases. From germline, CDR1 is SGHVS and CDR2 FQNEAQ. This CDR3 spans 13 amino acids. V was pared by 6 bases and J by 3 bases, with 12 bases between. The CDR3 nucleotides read TGTGCCAGCAGGCGCGGAGGAGTCTACGAGCAGTACTTC. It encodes CASRRGGVYEQYF.

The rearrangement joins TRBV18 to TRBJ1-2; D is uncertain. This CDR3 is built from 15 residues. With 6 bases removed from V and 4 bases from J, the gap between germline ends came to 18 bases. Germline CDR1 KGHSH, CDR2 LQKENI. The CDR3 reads CASSLRGRDGYGYTF. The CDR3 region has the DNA TGTGCCAGCTCTCTCAGAGGACGGGATGGCTATGGCTACACCTTC.

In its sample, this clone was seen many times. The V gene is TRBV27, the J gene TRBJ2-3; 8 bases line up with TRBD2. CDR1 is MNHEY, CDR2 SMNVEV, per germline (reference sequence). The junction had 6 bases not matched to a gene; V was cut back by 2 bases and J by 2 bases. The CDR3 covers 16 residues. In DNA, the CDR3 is TGTGCCAGCAGTTTAGGGGTTAGCGGGGCCACAGATACGCAGTATTTT. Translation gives CASSLGVSGATDTQYF.